This T cell receptor beta chain was sequenced during a study of cytomegalovirus exposure and HLA in healthy donors. Study at large: Among some 400 genotyped donors, around 80% fell in the Caucasian-associated ancestry cluster.

Trimming took 2 bases from V and 2 from J, leaving 22 bases between them. Germline CDR1 SGDLS, CDR2 YYNGEE. The CDR3 loop spans 18 amino acids. PCR was performed using 60 Vbeta and 13 Jbeta primers. Sequencing was performed with immunoSEQ multiplex PCR; in TCRdb, only in-frame clones are kept and a portion is missing. The top ten clones hold around 0.27% of a sample with under 200,000 clones, more than 70% of them seen once. Sequencing was done on a sample of PBMCs. This TCR derives from a boy under 18 in good health and CMV-seronegative. V and J are TRBV9 and TRBJ1-2, with a tentative D call TRBD1 (6 bases). The CDR3 is CASSVSFGLSRGNYGYTF. In DNA, the CDR3 is TGTGCCAGCAGCGTTAGTTTTGGCCTAAGCAGGGGCAACTATGGCTACACCTTC.